This passage covers 3 T cell receptor beta chains from one sample sequenced in a study of blood T cell repertoires in COVID-19. Repertoires were generated with immunoSEQ multiplex PCR, while TCRdb's copy carries only in-frame clones and drops some. The sample holds roughly 250,000 clones, around four fifths seen once. The sequenced sample was peripheral blood. The receptors come from a woman of 80 years or more with acute or convalescent COVID-19.

The chain uses TRBV6-2 or TRBV6-3 and TRBJ2-1, with 7 nucleotides matching TRBD1. The CDR3 extends over 12 amino acids. V shed 5 bases, J shed 10 bases, and the junction held 5 bases outside the gene matches. CDR1 and CDR2 (germline): MNHEY, SVGEGT. CDR3 loop: CASSHRGGEQFF. CDR3 sequence (DNA): TGTGCCAGCAGTCACAGGGGTGGAGAGCAGTTCTTC.

The chain combines TRBV28 with TRBJ2-7; tentatively, D is TRBD1 (5 bases). The ends were cut back, 4 bases at V and 2 bases at J, with 12 bases in the middle. The CDR3 extends over 14 amino acids. Germline V gives CDR1 MDHEN, CDR2 SYDVKM. The CDR3: CASSYQGIPYEQYF. The CDR3 region has the DNA TGTGCCAGCAGTTATCAGGGAATACCCTACGAGCAGTACTTC.

Written as DNA, the CDR3 is TGTGCCAGCAGCCAAGAGGGCAGGGGAGGGGACTATGGCTACACCTTC. Translated: CASSQEGRGGDYGYTF. This sequence joins TRBV3-1 (or the pseudogene TRBV3-2) and TRBJ1-2; a weak D match, TRBD1 (6 bases). Germline V gene data show CDR1 as LGHDT and CDR2 as YNNKEL (reference sequence). The V and J ends lost 0 bases and 3 bases respectively, with 14 bases between them. This CDR3 comprises 16 residues.